Listed here are 17 T cell receptor beta chains from one sample, sequenced in a study of OX40 agonist ivuxolimab in advanced cancers. Using immunoSEQ multiplex PCR, the repertoire was profiled, and TCRdb retains in-frame clones only, with some absent. This sample yields approximately 52,000 clones, of which approximately 83% are seen a single time; roughly an eighth belongs to the top ten. This sample comprised CD4+ or CD8+ T cells sorted from blood, obtained in a trial of the OX40 agonist ivuxolimab. The receptors were sampled from an adult with an advanced solid tumor such as melanoma, head and neck, liver or kidney cancer.

V usage is TRBV5-1 and J usage is TRBJ2-3, with 11 nucleotides matching TRBD2. Germline trimming cut 4 bases from V and 2 bases from J; bases unmatched to any gene: 9. CDR1 and CDR2 from the germline V gene are SGHRS and YFSETQ. The CDR3 consists of 17 residues. CDR3 region: CASSQRLAGSNTDTQYF. Here the CDR3 DNA reads TGCGCCAGCAGCCAGAGACTAGCGGGGTCAAACACAGATACGCAGTATTTT.

The chain is built from TRBV18 and TRBJ2-7; D is uncertain. Germline V gives CDR1 KGHSH, CDR2 LQKENI. V was pared by 4 bases and J by 2 bases, with 3 bases between. The CDR3 is 11 residues long. CDR3 amino acids: CASSRAYEQYF. CDR3 bases: TGTGCCAGCTCACGCGCCTACGAGCAGTACTTC.

This rearrangement joins TRBV7-9 to TRBJ1-2; tentative D call: TRBD1 (6 bases). The CDR3 is 17 amino acids. The V end lost 6 bases, the J end lost 0 bases, and 20 bases lay between the germline ends. The germline CDR1 and CDR2 sequences are SEHNR and FQNEAQ (reference sequence). CDR3 sequence reads: CASRPPGGGAANYGYTF. The CDR3 nucleotides are TGTGCCAGCAGGCCACCGGGGGGGGGCGCGGCTAACTATGGCTACACCTTC. Using reference TRBV7-9 and TRBJ1-2 for the parts outside the CDR3, the full variable domain is DTGVSQNPRHKITKRGQNVTFRCDPISEHNRLYWYRQTLGQGPEFLTYFQNEAQLEKSRLLSDRFSAERPKGSFSTLEIQRTEQGDSAMYLCASRPPGGGAANYGYTFGSGTRLTVV.

The gene calls are TRBV29-1 and TRBJ2-7; a weak D match, TRBD2 (6 bases). Germline V gene lookup returns CDR1 SQVTM and CDR2 ANQGSEA. Deletions cut 4 bases from V and 2 bases from J, with 12 bases between. This CDR3 contains 13 residues. The CDR3 DNA sequence: TGCAGCGTTGGGGACTTCGTGACCTACGAGCAGTACTTC. Translation: CSVGDFVTYEQYF.

V is TRBV11-2 and J is TRBJ2-5, with D unclear. CDR1 is SGHAT, CDR2 FQNNGV, per germline. V gave up 1 base and J gave up 5 bases, with 5 bases separating them. The CDR3 covers 12 residues. Here the CDR3 DNA reads TGTGCCAGCAGCTTAGGGTTCGAGACCCAGTACTTC. Amino acids: CASSLGFETQYF.

The DNA for the CDR3 is TGTGCCAGCAGCTTGGTGAGGGACGAGCAGTACTTC. Translation gives CASSLVRDEQYF. This chain links TRBV11-1 with TRBJ2-7; maybe TRBD2 (5 bases). The CDR3 extends over 12 amino acids. CDR1 SGHAT and CDR2 FQDESV come from the germline V gene (reference sequence). Trimming pared 3 bases from V and 5 bases from J, leaving 8 bases between.

The J gene is TRBJ2-7, the V gene TRBV19; TRBD2 is a possible D gene (5 bases). The CDR3 has 14 residues. Germline V gives CDR1 LNHDA, CDR2 SQIVND (reference sequence). Trimming left V 3 bases short and J 4 bases short, with 13 bases between. CDR3 in amino acids: CASSMLFGVYEQYF. The DNA of the CDR3 is TGTGCCAGTAGTATGCTCTTCGGGGTATACGAGCAGTACTTC.

This chain joins TRBV4-3 and TRBJ2-7; no definite D call. The CDR3 runs 15 residues. V lost 0 bases, J lost 0 bases, and 9 bases lay in between. Germline loops: CDR1 LGHNA, CDR2 YSLEER. In DNA, the CDR3 is TGCGCCAGCAGCCAAGACTATCGTATCTCCTACGAGCAGTACTTC. Translation gives CASSQDYRISYEQYF.

V usage is TRBV15 and J usage is TRBJ1-1; D call uncertain. The V end was cut by 0 bases, the J end by 1 base, with 18 bases between. This CDR3 is 18 amino acids long. Per germline, CDR1 LNHNV and CDR2 YYDKDF (reference sequence). The CDR3 bases are TGTGCCACCAGCAGAGATCGGGGAGGAGGAATCGGGAACACTGAAGCTTTCTTT. Amino acids: CATSRDRGGGIGNTEAFF.

The V and J genes are TRBV7-6 and TRBJ1-1; D possibly corresponds to TRBD1 (6 bases). V was clipped by 5 bases and J by 2 bases, with 12 bases between them. In germline, CDR1 is SGHVS, CDR2 FNYEAQ. The CDR3 totals 14 residues. The CDR3 reads CASSPDSRNTEAFF. CDR3 bases: TGTGCCAGCAGCCCGGACAGTAGAAACACTGAAGCTTTCTTT.

CDR3 sequence: CASSPPGGSSYEQYF. Here the CDR3 DNA reads TGTGCCAGCTCACCACCGGGTGGGAGCTCCTACGAGCAGTACTTC. The J gene is TRBJ2-7, the V gene TRBV18; a possible D gene is TRBD2 (5 bases). This CDR3 contains 15 residues. Germline loops: CDR1 KGHSH, CDR2 LQKENI. V gave up 0 bases and J gave up 0 bases, with 9 bases separating them.

This clone was observed once. The chain carries TRBV11-2 and TRBJ2-5; no reliable D call. Germline assignment: CDR1 SGHAT and CDR2 FQNNGV. Trimming stripped 6 bases from V and 7 bases from J, with 6 bases between. This CDR3 has 10 residues. CDR3 region: CASSYGTQYF. In nucleotides, the CDR3 is TGTGCCAGCAGTTATGGGACCCAGTACTTC.

This chain links TRBV27 with TRBJ1-1, with D tentatively TRBD1 (5 bases). The CDR3 is 16 amino acids. Trimming shortened V by 6 bases and J by 1 base, and 18 bases separated the two germline ends. CDR1 is MNHEY and CDR2 is SMNVEV in the germline V gene (reference sequence). The CDR3 here is CASSPRSRGGNTEAFF. For the CDR3, the DNA is TGTGCCAGCAGCCCGCGGTCGAGGGGTGGGAACACTGAAGCTTTCTTT.

This chain joins TRBV29-1 and TRBJ1-2; D not certain. V was cut by 5 bases and J by 4 bases, with 17 bases left in between. Germline V gene sequence: CDR1 SQVTM, CDR2 ANQGSEA. The CDR3 totals 14 residues. CDR3 region: CSVIHPSQGYGYTF. The DNA for the CDR3 is TGCAGCGTTATCCATCCCTCACAAGGCTATGGCTACACCTTC.

The V call is TRBV7-9, the J call TRBJ1-4; D is unresolved. Trimming removed 5 bases from V and 11 bases from J, with 15 bases in between. The CDR3 loop spans 13 amino acids. Germline-derived CDR1 and CDR2 are SEHNR and FQNEAQ (reference sequence). CDR3 region: CASSPSLRVKLFF. CDR3 DNA sequence: TGTGCCAGCAGCCCCTCGTTGAGGGTTAAACTGTTTTTT. The complete variable domain, with remaining parts taken from reference TRBV7-9 and TRBJ1-4, reads DTGVSQNPRHKITKRGQNVTFRCDPISEHNRLYWYRQTLGQGPEFLTYFQNEAQLEKSRLLSDRFSAERPKGSFSTLEIQRTEQGDSAMYLCASSPSLRVKLFFGSGTQLSVL.

This chain uses TRBV19 with TRBJ2-1; 9 bases align to TRBD1. V trimming: 4 bases; J trimming: 8 bases; junction bases outside the gene matches: 9. Germline CDR1 and CDR2: LNHDA and SQIVND (reference sequence). This CDR3 region has 15 residues. The CDR3 DNA reads as TGTGCCAGTAGTAGGGACAGGGAGGGTTGGGATGAGCAGTTCTTC. It codes for CASSRDREGWDEQFF.

The V gene is TRBV19, the J gene TRBJ2-5; 9 positions match TRBD2. The V gene's germline CDR1 is LNHDA and CDR2 SQIVND (reference sequence). V was clipped by 3 bases and J by 5 bases; unmatched bases: 10. This CDR3 contains 16 residues. The CDR3 sequence is CASSITASGDLETQYF. CDR3 in DNA: TGTGCCAGTAGTATTACGGCTAGCGGGGATCTTGAGACCCAGTACTTC.